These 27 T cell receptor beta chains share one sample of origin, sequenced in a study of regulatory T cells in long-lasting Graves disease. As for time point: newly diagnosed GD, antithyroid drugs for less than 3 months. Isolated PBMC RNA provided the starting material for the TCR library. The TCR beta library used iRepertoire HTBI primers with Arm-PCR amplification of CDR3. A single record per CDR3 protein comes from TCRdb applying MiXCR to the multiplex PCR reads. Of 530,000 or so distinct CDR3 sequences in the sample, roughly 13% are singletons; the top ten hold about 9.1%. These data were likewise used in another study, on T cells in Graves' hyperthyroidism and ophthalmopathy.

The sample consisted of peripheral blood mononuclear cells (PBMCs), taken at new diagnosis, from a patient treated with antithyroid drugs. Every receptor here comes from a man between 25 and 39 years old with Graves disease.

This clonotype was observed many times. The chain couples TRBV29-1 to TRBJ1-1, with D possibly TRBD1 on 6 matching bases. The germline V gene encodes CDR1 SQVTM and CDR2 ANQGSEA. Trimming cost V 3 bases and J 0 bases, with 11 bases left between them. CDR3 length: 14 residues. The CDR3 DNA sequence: TGCAGCGTTGAGAGGGACAACATGAACACTGAAGCTTTCTTT. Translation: CSVERDNMNTEAFF.

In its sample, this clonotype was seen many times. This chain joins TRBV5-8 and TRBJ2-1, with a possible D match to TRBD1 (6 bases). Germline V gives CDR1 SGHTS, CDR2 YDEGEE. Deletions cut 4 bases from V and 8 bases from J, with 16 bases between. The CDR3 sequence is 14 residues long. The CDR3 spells CASSEVAGVDEQFF. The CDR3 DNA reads TGTGCCAGCAGCGAGGTAGCAGGGGTCGATGAGCAGTTCTTC.

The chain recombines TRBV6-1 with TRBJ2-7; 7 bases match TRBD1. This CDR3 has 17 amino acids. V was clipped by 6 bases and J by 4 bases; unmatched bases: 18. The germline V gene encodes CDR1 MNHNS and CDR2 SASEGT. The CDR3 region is CASRGRGTVLNSYEQYF. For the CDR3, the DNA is TGTGCCAGCAGGGGCAGGGGGACAGTCCTGAATTCTTACGAGCAGTACTTC.

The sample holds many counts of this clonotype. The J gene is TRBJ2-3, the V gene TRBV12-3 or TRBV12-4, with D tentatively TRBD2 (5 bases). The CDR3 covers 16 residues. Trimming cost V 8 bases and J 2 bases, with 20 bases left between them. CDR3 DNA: TGTGCCAGCCTACTTGGGAGATCGGGGAACACAGATACGCAGTATTTT. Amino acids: CASLLGRSGNTDTQYF.

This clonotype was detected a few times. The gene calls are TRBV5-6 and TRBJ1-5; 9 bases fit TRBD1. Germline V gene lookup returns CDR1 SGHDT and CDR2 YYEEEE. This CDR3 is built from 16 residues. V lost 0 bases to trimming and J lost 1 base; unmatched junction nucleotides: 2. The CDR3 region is CASSLGTGASNQPQHF. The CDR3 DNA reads TGTGCCAGCAGCTTGGGGACAGGGGCCAGCAATCAGCCCCAGCATTTT.

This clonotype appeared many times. The CDR3 sequence: CSADDRTTRKLFF. The DNA for the CDR3 is TGCAGTGCTGACGACAGGACAACGCGAAAACTGTTTTTT. V gene TRBV20-1 combines with J gene TRBJ1-4, with TRBD1 as a possible D gene (6 bases). The V end lost 5 bases, the J end lost 10 bases, and 17 bases lay between the germline ends. The CDR3 loop spans 13 amino acids. From germline, CDR1 is DFQATT and CDR2 SNEGSKA (reference sequence).

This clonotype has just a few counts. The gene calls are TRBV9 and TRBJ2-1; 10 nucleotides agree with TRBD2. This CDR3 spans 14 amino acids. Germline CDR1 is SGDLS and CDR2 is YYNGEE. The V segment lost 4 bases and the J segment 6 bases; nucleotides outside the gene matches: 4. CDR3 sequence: CASSTSGAGNEQFF. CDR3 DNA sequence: TGTGCCAGCAGCACTAGCGGGGCCGGCAATGAGCAGTTCTTC.

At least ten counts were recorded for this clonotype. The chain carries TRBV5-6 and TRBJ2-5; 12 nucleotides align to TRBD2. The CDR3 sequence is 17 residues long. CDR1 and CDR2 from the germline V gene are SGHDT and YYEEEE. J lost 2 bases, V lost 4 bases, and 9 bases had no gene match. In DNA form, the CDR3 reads TGTGCCAGCAGCCCGACCCGACTAGCGGGAGAGCAAGAGACCCAGTACTTC. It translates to CASSPTRLAGEQETQYF.

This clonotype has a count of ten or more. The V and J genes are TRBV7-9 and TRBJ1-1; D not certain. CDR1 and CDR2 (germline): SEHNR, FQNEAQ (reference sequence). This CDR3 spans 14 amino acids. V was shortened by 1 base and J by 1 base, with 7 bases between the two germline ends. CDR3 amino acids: CASSLVGTNTEAFF. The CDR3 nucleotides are TGTGCCAGCAGCTTAGTCGGCACGAACACTGAAGCTTTCTTT. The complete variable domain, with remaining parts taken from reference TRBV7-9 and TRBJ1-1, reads DTGVSQNPRHKITKRGQNVTFRCDPISEHNRLYWYRQTLGQGPEFLTYFQNEAQLEKSRLLSDRFSAERPKGSFSTLEIQRTEQGDSAMYLCASSLVGTNTEAFFGQGTRLTVV.

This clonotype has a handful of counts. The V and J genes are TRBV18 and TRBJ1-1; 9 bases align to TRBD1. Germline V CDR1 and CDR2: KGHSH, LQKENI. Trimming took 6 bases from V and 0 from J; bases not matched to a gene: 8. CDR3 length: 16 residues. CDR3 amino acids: CASSPGTGFLNTEAFF. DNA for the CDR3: TGTGCCAGCTCCCCCGGGACAGGGTTTTTGAACACTGAAGCTTTCTTT.

CDR3 DNA: TGCAGCGTTGTGGAGACAGCGCCGACTAACTATGGCTACACCTTC. It codes for CSVVETAPTNYGYTF. This rearrangement joins TRBV29-1 to TRBJ1-2; D is possibly TRBD1 (5 bases). Trimming removed 4 bases from V and 0 bases from J, with 15 bases in between. Per germline, CDR1 SQVTM and CDR2 ANQGSEA. The CDR3 runs 15 residues.

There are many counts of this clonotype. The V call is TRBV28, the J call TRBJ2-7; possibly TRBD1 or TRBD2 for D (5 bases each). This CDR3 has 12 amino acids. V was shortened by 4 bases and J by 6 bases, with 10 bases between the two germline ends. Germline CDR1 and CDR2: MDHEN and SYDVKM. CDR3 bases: TGTGCCAGCAGTTGGGGGACGGGCGAGCAGTACTTC. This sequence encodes CASSWGTGEQYF.

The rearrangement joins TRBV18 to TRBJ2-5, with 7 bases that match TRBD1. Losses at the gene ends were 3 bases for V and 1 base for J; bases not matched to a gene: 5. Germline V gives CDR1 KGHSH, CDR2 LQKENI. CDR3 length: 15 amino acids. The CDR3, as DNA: TGTGCCAGCTCACCCTGGGACAGACCCCAAGAGACCCAGTACTTC. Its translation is CASSPWDRPQETQYF. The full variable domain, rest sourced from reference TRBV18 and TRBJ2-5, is NAGVMQNPRHLVRRRGQEARLRCSPMKGHSHVYWYRQLPEEGLKFMVYLQKENIIDESGMPKERFSAEFPKEGPSILRIQQVVRGDSAAYFCASSPWDRPQETQYFGPGTRLLVL.

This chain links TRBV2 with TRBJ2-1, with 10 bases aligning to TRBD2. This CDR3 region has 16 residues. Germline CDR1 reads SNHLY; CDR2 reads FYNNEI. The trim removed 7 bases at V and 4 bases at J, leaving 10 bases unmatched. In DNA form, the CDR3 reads TGTGCCAGCATTCCAGGGGCTAGCGGGAGTTACAATGAGCAGTTCTTC. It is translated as CASIPGASGSYNEQFF.

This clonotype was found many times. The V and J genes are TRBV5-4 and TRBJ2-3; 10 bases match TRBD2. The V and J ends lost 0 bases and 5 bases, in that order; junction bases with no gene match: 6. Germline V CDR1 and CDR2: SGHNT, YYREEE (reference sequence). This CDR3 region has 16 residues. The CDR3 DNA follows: TGTGCCAGCAGCTTGGGCGCTAGCGGGAGTTTAGATACGCAGTATTTT. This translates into CASSLGASGSLDTQYF.

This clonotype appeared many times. CDR3 coding DNA: TGTGCCAGCAGTGAAGAGGCAGGGAACTACAATGAGCAGTTCTTC. Protein product: CASSEEAGNYNEQFF. The chain uses TRBV6-1 and TRBJ2-1; D may be TRBD1 (5 bases). V shed 1 base and J shed 3 bases, with 10 bases lying between them. This CDR3 has 15 amino acids. CDR1 and CDR2 from the germline V gene are MNHNS and SASEGT.

The CDR3 loop is CASSQTGTSSSEQYF. Here the CDR3 DNA reads TGTGCCAGCAGCCAGACCGGGACTAGCAGTTCCGAGCAGTACTTC. V gene TRBV5-4 combines with J gene TRBJ2-7, with TRBD2 identical over 9 bases. The J segment lost 6 bases and the V segment lost 4 bases, leaving 11 bases of the junction unmatched. Germline CDR1 SGHNT, CDR2 YYREEE (reference sequence). The CDR3 has 15 amino acids.

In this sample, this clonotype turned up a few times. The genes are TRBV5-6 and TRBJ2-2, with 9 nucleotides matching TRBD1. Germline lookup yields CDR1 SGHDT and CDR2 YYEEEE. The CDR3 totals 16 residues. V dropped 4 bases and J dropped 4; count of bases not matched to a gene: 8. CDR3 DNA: TGTGCCAGCAGCCACGGACAGGGGTATTCCACCGGGGAGCTGTTTTTT. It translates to CASSHGQGYSTGELFF.

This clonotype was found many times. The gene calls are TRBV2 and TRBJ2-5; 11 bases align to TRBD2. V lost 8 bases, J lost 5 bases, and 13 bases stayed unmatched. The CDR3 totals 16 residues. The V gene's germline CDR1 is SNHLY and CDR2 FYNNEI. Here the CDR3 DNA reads TGTGCCAGCCTCCTAGAACTAGCGGGAGTCGGGGAGACCCAGTACTTC. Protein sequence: CASLLELAGVGETQYF.

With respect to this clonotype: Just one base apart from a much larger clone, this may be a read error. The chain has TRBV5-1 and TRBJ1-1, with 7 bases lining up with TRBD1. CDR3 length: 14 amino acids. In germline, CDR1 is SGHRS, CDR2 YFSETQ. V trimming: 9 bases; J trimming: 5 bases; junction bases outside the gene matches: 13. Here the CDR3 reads CANTLGTVGTEAFF. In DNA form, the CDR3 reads TGCGCCAACACTCTGGGGACAGTCGGAACTGAAGCTTTCTTT.

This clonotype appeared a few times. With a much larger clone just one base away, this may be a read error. The CDR3 spells CASKTPQSTEAFF. CDR3 DNA: TGTGCCAGCAAGACACCTCAGAGCACTGAAGCTTTCTTT. This chain links TRBV6-1 with TRBJ1-1; D gene uncertain. Trimming shortened V by 7 bases and J by 4 bases, and 13 bases separated the two germline ends. Germline loops: CDR1 MNHNS, CDR2 SASEGT. This CDR3 spans 13 amino acids.

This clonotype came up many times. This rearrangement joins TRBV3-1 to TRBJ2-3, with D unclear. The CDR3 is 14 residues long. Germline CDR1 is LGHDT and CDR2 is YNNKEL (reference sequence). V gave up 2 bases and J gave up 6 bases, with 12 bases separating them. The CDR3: CASSQQPNGDTQYF. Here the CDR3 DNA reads TGTGCCAGCAGCCAACAGCCCAACGGGGATACGCAGTATTTT.

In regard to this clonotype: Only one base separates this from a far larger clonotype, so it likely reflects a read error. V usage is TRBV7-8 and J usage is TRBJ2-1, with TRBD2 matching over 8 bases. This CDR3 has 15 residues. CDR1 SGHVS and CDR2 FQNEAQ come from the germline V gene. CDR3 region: CASGLGGTSYNEQFF. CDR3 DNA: TGTGCCAGCGGCTTAGGAGGGACTAGCTACAATGAGCAGTTCTTC.

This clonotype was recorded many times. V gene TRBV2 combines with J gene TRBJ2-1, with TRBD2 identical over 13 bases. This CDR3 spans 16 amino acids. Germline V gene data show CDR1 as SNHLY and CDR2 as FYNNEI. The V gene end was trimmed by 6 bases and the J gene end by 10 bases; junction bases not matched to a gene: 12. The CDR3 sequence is CASSATSGGPREEQFF. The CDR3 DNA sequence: TGTGCCAGCAGCGCGACTAGCGGGGGGCCGCGGGAGGAGCAGTTCTTC. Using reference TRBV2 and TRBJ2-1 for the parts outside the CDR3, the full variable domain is EPEVTQTPSHQVTQMGQEVILRCVPISNHLYFYWYRQILGQKVEFLVSFYNNEISEKSEIFDDQFSVERPDGSNFTLKIRSTKLEDSAMYFCASSATSGGPREEQFFGPGTRLTVL.

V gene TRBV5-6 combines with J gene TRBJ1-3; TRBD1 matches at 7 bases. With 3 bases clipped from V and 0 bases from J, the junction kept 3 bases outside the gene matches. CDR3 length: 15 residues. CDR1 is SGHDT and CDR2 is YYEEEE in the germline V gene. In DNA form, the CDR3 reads TGTGCCAGCAGCTCCAACAGGGGCTCTGGAAACACCATATATTTT. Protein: CASSSNRGSGNTIYF.

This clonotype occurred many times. CDR3 bases: TGCAGTGCTAGCGGTTTGAGCTCCTACGAGCAGTACTTC. Translation gives CSASGLSSYEQYF. The gene calls are TRBV20-1 and TRBJ2-7; D unclear. Deletions cut 3 bases from V and 0 bases from J, with 9 bases between. CDR3 length: 13 amino acids. The germline CDR1 and CDR2 sequences are DFQATT and SNEGSKA (reference sequence).

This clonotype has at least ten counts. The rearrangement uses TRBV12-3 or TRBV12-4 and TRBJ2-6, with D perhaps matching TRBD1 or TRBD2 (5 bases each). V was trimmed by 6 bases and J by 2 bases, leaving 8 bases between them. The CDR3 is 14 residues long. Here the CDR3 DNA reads TGTGCCAGCAGGAGGGGTGCTGGGGCCAACGTCCTGACTTTC. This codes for CASRRGAGANVLTF.